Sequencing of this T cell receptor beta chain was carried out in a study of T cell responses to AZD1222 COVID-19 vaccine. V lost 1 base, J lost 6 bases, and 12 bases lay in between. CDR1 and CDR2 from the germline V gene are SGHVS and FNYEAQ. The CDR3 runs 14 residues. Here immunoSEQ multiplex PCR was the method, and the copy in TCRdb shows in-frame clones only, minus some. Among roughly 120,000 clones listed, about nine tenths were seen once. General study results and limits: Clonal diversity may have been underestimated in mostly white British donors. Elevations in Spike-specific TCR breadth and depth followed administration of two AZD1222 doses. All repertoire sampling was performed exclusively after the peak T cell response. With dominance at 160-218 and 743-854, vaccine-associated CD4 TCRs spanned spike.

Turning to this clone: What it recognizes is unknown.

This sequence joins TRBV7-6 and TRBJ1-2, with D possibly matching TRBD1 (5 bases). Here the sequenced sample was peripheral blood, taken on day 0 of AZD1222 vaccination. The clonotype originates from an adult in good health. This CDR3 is CASSLGGGSHGYTF. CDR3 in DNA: TGTGCCAGCAGCTTAGGGGGCGGATCCCATGGCTACACCTTC.